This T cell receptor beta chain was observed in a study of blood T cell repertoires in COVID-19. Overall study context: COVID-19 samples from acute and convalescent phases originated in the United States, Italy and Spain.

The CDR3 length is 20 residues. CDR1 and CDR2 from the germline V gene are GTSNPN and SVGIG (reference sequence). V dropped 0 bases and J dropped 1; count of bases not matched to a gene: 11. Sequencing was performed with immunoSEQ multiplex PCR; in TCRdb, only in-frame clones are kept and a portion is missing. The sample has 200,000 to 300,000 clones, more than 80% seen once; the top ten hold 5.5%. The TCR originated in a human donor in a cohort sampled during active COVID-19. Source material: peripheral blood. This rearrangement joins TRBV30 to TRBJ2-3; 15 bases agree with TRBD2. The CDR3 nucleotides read TGTGCCTGGAGTGTACTTAGTTGGACTAGCGGGGGGGCCGGCACAGATACGCAGTATTTT. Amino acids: CAWSVLSWTSGGAGTDTQYF.